This TCR beta chain was sequenced for a study of blood T cells in healthy people across ages (dated by TCRdb to between 2014 and 2016). With regard to the full study: In model experiments, template switching captured about one uniquely barcoded TCR beta cDNA molecule for every two T cells. For two donors (one aged 18 to 29 and one aged 80 or older), the study analyzed two additional independent replicas of 1 million unique cDNA reads from the same blood draw. To avoid experimental bias, donors of different ages were randomly spread across the sequencing lanes. Donors were grouped into four age groups: young (average 16 years), middle-aged (39), aged (approximately 67) and long-lived (just over 80). Using deep sequencing normalized with unique cDNA molecular identifiers, the study measured how TCR beta repertoire diversity changes with age.

Summary of the overall study and its limitations: Estimates of total diversity based on one million sequenced T cells were considered lower bounds and underestimates. The percentage of naive T cells measured by flow cytometry correlated strongly with observed TCR beta diversity. The long-lived group showed more naive CD4+ T cells, fewer expanded clones and increased TCR diversity than the aged group, suggesting age selection. Conclusive comparison of naive and antigen-experienced compartments was prevented by the profiling of bulk unsorted PBMCs. As age increased, observed TCR beta diversity per million T cells dropped in a roughly linear way, and a significant reduction was already evident by age 40. Donor CMV infection status was unknown, potentially confounding age-related changes in expanded clonotypes.

Donors were 30 to 45 systemically healthy Caucasian individuals from Russia aged roughly 6 to 95 years. Each donor gave approximately 9.3 milliliters of peripheral blood, collected into EDTA-treated Vacutainer tubes. PBMCs were isolated by Ficoll-Paque density-gradient centrifugation, with at least 6 million obtained per sample. Trizol reagent was used to extract total RNA from PBMCs, with at least 5.5 micrograms per sample. The percentages of naive CD45RAhigh/CD27high T cells were determined by flow cytometry on a PBMC aliquot from every donor. From cysteine to phenylalanine, the CDR3 is 15 amino acids long. The read is trimmed to its CDR3 DNA, 45 bases read in frame from base 1. The germline V gene provides CDR1 SGHAT and CDR2 FQNNGV. The V and J ends are trimmed by 3 bases and 10 bases, leaving 21 bases between them. This clonotype has only a few counts. Its binding antigen is unknown. One base away there is no much larger clone; base qualities are not given.

Libraries were constructed by 5' RACE. This sample was sequenced with an Illumina HiSeq 2500. A second PCR of about 7 to 12 cycles was run with a J-beta primer mix and a sample-barcoded 5' primer. A unique molecular identifier was introduced onto each TCR beta cDNA molecule by a template-switch 5' adaptor carrying 12 random nucleotides. Each sample yielded at least 2.5 million CDR3-containing paired-end reads. All of the RNA was converted into first-strand cDNA using the Mint cDNA synthesis kit, with a TRBC-specific oligonucleotide serving as the primer. After uracil-DNA glycosylase treatment, a first 18-cycle PCR used universal primers M1SS and BC2_uni_R on all cDNA. The authors' analysis ran thus. For normalization, 1 million high-quality reads, each with a distinct molecular identifier, were randomly selected from each sample. Instead of being binned into consensus sequences, reads that shared molecular identifiers were thrown out. MiTCR, run with a Q25 quality threshold and the strictest error-elimination algorithm, handled CDR3 identification, clonotype clustering and error correction. A nonparametric unseen species model with Euler transformation was used to estimate lower-bound total TCR beta diversity. TCRdb reanalyzed the raw reads on its own, using fastp at Q25 for trimming and MiXCR for clone calling, and kept in-frame beta chains. Each entry is one CDR3 protein sequence, shown with its most common DNA and genes. These V and J calls originate from TCRdb's pipeline instead of the authors' own analysis. The sample table holds 650,000 to 700,000 distinct CDR3 sequences, of which roughly half were seen once. The top ten clonotypes cover roughly 13% of the sample.

The sample consisted of blood. This receptor was obtained from a woman of 80 years or more in good health. The chain couples TRBV11-2 to TRBJ1-1; TRBD1 is a weak D gene call, 5 bases matching. The sequenced DNA: TGTGCCAGCAGCTTCACCGGGACCTCTGGGAGGGGAGCTTTCTTT. It translates as CASSFTGTSGRGAFF. With the portions outside the CDR3 filled from the reference TRBV11-2 and TRBJ1-1 genes, the complete variable region becomes EAGVAQSPRYKIIEKRQSVAFWCNPISGHATLYWYQQILGQGPKLLIQFQNNGVVDDSQLPKDRFSAERLKGVDSTLKIQPAKLEDSAVYLCASSFTGTSGRGAFFGQGTRLTVV.